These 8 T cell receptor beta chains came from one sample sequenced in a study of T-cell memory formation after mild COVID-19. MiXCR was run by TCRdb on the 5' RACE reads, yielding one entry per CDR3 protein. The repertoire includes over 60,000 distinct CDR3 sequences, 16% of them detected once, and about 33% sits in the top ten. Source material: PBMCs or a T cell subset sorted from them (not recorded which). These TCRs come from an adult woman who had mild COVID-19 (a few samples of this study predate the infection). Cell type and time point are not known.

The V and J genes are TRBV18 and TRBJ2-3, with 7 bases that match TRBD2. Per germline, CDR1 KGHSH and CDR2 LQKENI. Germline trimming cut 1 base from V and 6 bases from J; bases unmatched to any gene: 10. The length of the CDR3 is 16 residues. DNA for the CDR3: TGTGCCAGCTCACCACGGGACTACCCGAGGAGGGATACGCAGTATTTT. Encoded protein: CASSPRDYPRRDTQYF.

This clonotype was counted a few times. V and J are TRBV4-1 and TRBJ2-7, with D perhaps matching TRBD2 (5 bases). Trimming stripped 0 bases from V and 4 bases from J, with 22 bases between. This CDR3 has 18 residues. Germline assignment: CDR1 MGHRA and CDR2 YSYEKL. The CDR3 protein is CASSQDQDGKWTPYEQYF. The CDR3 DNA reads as TGCGCCAGCAGCCAAGATCAGGACGGAAAATGGACTCCGTACGAGCAGTACTTC.

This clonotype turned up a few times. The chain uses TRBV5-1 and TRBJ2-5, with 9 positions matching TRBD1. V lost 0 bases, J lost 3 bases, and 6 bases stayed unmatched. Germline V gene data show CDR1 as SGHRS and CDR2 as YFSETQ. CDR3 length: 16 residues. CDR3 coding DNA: TGCGCCAGCAGCTTGGAAAGGGACAGGGCCAAAGAGACCCAGTACTTC. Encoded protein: CASSLERDRAKETQYF. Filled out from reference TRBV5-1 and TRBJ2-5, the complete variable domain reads KAGVTQTPRYLIKTRGQQVTLSCSPISGHRSVSWYQQTPGQGLQFLFEYFSETQRNKGNFPGRFSGRQFSNSRSEMNVSTLELGDSALYLCASSLERDRAKETQYFGPGTRLLVL.

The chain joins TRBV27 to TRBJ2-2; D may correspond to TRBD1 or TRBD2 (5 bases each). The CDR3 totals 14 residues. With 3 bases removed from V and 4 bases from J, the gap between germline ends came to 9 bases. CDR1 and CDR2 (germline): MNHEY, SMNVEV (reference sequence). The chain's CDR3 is CASSLRGGTGELFF. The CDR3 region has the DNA TGTGCCAGCAGTTTGAGGGGTGGCACCGGGGAGCTGTTTTTT.

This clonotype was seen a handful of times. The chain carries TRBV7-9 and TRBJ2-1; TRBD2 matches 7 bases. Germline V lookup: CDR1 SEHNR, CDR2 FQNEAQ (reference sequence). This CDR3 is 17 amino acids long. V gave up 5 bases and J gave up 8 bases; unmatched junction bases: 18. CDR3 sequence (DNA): TGTGCCAGCAGCCCCGCTGGGGGAGGGCCGCAGCAAGATGAGCAGTTCTTC. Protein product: CASSPAGGGPQQDEQFF.

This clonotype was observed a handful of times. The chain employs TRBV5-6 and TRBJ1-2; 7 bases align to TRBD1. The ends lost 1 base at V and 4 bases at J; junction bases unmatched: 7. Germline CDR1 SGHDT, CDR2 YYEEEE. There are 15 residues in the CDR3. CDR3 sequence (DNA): TGTGCCAGCAGCTTGCCGGGACAGTTAACCTATGGCTACACCTTC. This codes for CASSLPGQLTYGYTF. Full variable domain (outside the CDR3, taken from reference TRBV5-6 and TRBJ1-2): DAGVTQSPTHLIKTRGQQVTLRCSPKSGHDTVSWYQQALGQGPQFIFQYYEEEERQRGNFPDRFSGHQFPNYSSELNVNALLLGDSALYLCASSLPGQLTYGYTFGSGTRLTVV.

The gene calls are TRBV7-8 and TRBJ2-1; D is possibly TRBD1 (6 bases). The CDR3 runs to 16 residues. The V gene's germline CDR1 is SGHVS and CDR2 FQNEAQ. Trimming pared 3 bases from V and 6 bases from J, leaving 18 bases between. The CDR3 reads CASSLNLNRDSNEQFF. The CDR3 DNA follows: TGTGCCAGCAGCTTGAACTTAAACAGGGATAGCAATGAGCAGTTCTTC. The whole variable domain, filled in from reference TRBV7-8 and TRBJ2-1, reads GAGVSQSPRYKVAKRGQDVALRCDPISGHVSLFWYQQALGQGPEFLTYFQNEAQLDKSGLPSDRFFAERPEGSVSTLKIQRTQQEDSAVYLCASSLNLNRDSNEQFFGPGTRLTVL.

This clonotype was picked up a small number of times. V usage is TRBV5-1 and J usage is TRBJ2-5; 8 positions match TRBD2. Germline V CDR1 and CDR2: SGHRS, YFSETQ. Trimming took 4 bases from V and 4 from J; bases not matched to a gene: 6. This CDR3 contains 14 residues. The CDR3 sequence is CASSPSGGGETQYF. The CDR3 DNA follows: TGCGCCAGCAGCCCCAGCGGGGGCGGAGAGACCCAGTACTTC.